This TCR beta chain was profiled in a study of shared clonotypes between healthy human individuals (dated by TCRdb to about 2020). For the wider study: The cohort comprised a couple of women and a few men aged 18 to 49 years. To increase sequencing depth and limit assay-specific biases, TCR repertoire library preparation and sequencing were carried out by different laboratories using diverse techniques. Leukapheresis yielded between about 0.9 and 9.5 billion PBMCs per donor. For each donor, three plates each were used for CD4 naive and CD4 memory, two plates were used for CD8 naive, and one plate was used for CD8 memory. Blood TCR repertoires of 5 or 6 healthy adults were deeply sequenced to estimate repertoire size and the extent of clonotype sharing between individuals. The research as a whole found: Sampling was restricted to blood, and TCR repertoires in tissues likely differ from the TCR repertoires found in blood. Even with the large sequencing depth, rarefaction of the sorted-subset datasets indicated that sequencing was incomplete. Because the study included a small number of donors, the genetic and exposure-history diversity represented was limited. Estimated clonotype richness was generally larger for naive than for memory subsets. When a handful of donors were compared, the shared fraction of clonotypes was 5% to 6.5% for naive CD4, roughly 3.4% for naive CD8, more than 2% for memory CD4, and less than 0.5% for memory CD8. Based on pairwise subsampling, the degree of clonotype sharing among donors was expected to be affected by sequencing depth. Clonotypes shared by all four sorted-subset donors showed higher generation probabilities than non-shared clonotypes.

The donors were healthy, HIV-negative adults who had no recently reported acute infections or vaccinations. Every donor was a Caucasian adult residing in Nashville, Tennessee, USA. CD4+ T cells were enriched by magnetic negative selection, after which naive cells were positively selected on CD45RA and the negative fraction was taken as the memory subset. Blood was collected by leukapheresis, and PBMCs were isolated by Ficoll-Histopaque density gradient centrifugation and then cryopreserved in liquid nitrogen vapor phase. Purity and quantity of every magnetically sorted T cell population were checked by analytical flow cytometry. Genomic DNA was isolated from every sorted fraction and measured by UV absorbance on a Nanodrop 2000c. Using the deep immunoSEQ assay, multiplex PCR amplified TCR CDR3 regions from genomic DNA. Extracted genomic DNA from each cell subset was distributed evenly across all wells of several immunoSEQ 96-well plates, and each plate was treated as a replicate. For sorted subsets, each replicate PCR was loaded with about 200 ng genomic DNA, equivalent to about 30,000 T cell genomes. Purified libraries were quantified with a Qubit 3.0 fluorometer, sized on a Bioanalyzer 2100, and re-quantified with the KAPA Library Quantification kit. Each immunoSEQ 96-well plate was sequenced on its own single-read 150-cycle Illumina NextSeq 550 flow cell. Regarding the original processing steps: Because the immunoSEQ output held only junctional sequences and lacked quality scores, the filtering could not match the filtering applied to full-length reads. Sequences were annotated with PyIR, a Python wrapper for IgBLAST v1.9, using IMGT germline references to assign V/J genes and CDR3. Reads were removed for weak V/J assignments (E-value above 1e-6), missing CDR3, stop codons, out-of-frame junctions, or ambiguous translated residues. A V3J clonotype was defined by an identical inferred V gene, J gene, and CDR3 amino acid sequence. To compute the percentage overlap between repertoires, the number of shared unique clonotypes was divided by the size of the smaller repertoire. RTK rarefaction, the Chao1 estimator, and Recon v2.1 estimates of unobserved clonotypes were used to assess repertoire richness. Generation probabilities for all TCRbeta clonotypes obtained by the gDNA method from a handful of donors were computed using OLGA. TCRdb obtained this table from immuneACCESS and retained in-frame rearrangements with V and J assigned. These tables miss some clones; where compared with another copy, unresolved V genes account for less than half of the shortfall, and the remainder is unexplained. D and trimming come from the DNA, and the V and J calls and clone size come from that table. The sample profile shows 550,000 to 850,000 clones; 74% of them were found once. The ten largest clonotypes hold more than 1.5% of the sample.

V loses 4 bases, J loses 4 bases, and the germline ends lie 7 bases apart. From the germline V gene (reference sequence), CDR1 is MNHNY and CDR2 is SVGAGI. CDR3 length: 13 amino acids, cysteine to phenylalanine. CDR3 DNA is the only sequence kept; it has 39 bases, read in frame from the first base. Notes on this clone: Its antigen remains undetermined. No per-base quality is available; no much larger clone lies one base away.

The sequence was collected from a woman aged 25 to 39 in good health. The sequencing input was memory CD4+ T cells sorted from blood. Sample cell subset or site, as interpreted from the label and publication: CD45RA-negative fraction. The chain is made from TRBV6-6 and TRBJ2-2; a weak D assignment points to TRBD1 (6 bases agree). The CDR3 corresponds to CASSSQGTGELFF. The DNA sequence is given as TGTGCCAGCAGTTCACAGGGCACCGGGGAGCTGTTTTTT.